The present entry profiles one T cell receptor (beta chain) with its context. Antigen unknown. In blood CD8+ and CD4+ T cells, TCR beta underwent sequencing. The sample is drawn from a study of CD8 T cells in Susac syndrome. Study-level information: When blood was drawn, patients with Susac syndrome were on intravenous immunoglobulin alone, on corticosteroids, or therapy-naive.

cDNA came from roughly 0.5 to 1 ug RNA primed by random hexamers. TCRdb fed the immunoSEQ multiplex PCR reads into MiXCR, producing one record per CDR3 protein. The data show about 210,000 distinct CDR3 sequences, over 90% seen once. Trimming cost V 5 bases and J 0 bases, with 8 bases left between them. CDR1 is MNHEY and CDR2 is SVGEGT in the germline V gene. The CDR3 extends over 15 amino acids. Study observations and caveats: The CD4+ T cell repertoires, which came from Susac syndrome patients, showed no sign of clonal expansion.

This clonotype originated in a human donor with Susac syndrome. Source material: CD4+ T cells from PBMCs. The V gene is TRBV6-2 or TRBV6-3, the J gene TRBJ1-6, with a possible D match to TRBD1 (5 bases). The CDR3 loop is CASSVDSSYNSPLHF. The CDR3 coding sequence is TGTGCCAGCAGTGTCGACAGCTCCTATAATTCACCCCTCCACTTT.